The sequence of this T cell receptor (beta chain) was determined in a study of naive and memory T cell subsets (dated 2017 in TCRdb). General notes on the study: In the figure summarizing the skin biopsy and whole blood samples, 10 or so blood donors, 7 tuberculin skin test biopsies and 3 saline control biopsies were reported. PCR2 was typically performed as a SYBR Green qPCR that was stopped at a set threshold, although end-point PCR (roughly 6 cycles) could be used instead for low-input samples.

The study reported a robust and sensitive protocol to amplify, sequence and analyze TCRs, based on 3' ligation of a UMI-containing oligonucleotide to TCR cDNA. For whole blood analysis, over 2 ml of peripheral blood was collected from healthy adult volunteers into Tempus tubes, and RNA was extracted following the manufacturer's instructions. Total RNA, without cell sorting, was DNase treated with RQ1 DNase before reverse transcription, targeting roughly 1 to 1,100 ng input. Libraries were prepared from skin biopsies and whole blood to test how robust the pipeline was in samples where T cells are a minority population. V lost 5 bases and J lost 3 bases; the stretch between them is 13 bases long. The CDR3, cysteine through phenylalanine, is 14 amino acids long. This entry keeps only the CDR3 DNA: 42 bases, framed from base 1. CDR1 and CDR2 are drawn from the germline V gene: MDHEN, SYDVKM. Study-level results and caveats: The potential sensitivity of the RNA-based method to TCR transcript changes with T cell activation and differentiation was acknowledged.

This clonotype was seen repeatedly, ten times or more. The antigen it recognizes is unknown. No base quality values were provided; no much bigger clone lies one nucleotide off. The receptor library was made with UMI-ligation and nested PCR. The ligated cDNA was amplified by four rounds of PCR, in which nested alpha and beta constant region primers were used together with the SP2 primer. For the blood and skin samples, reverse transcription of TCR RNA was done with SuperScript IV along with alpha and beta constant region primers. An oligonucleotide carrying the Illumina SP2 primer and a UMI was ligated to the cDNA 3' end using T4 RNA ligase 1. To prevent hairpin formation, the 12-nucleotide UMI was made up of two random hexamers with an eight-base spacer between them. From the second PCR onward, TCR alpha and beta chain libraries were processed separately, and dual indexing was applied for multiplexing. After pooling, the indexed libraries were analyzed by capillary electrophoresis and sequenced on either an Illumina MiSeq or NextSeq. Libraries were spiked with PhiX DNA at about 5-7.5% so that base diversity was increased and cluster recognition was improved. The source study handled its data this way. Demultiplexor took UMIs from read 2, joined the UMIs to the TCR sequence from read 1, and separated reads according to sample indices. Decombinator identified V and J genes and V-J junctions and gave each TCR a five-part identifier that included V and J deletions. Collapsinator used UMIs to correct sequencing errors and PCR amplification heterogeneity, producing a UMI-based abundance for each TCR. CDR3Translator turned identifiers into nucleotide sequence, translated the nucleotide sequence into amino acids, and pulled out CDR3 regions based on terminal motifs. After normalization to the amount of input RNA, error-corrected alpha and beta TCR counts from blood and skin were compared. TCRdb reanalyzed the raw reads on its own, using fastp at Q25 for trimming and MiXCR for clone calling, and kept in-frame beta chains. When rows share a CDR3 protein, they turn into one entry using the most common DNA and genes. These V and J calls derive from TCRdb rather than the authors' analysis. A total of about 26,000 distinct CDR3 sequences appear in this sample, 5% to 5.5% of them only once. Around 7% of the sample is taken by the ten largest.

Sequencing was carried out using blood. Here the chain combines TRBV28 and TRBJ1-1; matching of 5 bases hints at TRBD1 as the D gene. This TCR came from an adult in good health. The encoded CDR3 is CASSPTVGDTEAFF. The nucleotides read TGTGCCAGCAGTCCCACAGTGGGGGACACTGAAGCTTTCTTT. Joined to the reference TRBV28 and TRBJ1-1 proteins, this CDR3 gives the full variable domain: DVKVTQSSRYLVKRTGEKVFLECVQDMDHENMFWYRQDPGLGLRLIYFSYDVKMKEKGDIPEGYSVSREKKERFSLILESASTNQTSMYLCASSPTVGDTEAFFGQGTRLTVV.